This is a list of T cell receptor beta chains from one sample in a study of T cells in Graves' hyperthyroidism and ophthalmopathy. TCRdb reanalysed the multiplex PCR reads using MiXCR and keeps one entry per CDR3 protein. The sample lists roughly 360,000 distinct CDR3 sequences; about 13% were seen once. The sequenced sample consisted of blood. These receptors were taken from a man aged 25 to 40 with Graves' hyperthyroidism that later progressed to Graves' ophthalmopathy. Both conserved end residues are part of each CDR3. The D gene is left open where the match is weak. The listing skips clone size in some rows; elsewhere it reads once, few, many or a size class.

CDR3 DNA	CDR3 protein	clone size	V gene	D gene	J gene
TGCAGTGCTAGAGATCGGACAGGGGTGAAAAATGGGCAGTTCTTC	CSARDRTGVKNGQFF	NA	TRBV20-1	TRBD1	TRBJ2-1
TGCAGTGCTTTCCAACAGGGCTTGGGGGAGCTGTTTTTT	CSAFQQGLGELFF	NA	TRBV20-1	NA	TRBJ2-2
TGTGCCAGCAGCTCGTGGGGGAGCGCTGAAGCTTTCTTT	CASSSWGSAEAFF	NA	TRBV9	NA	TRBJ1-1
TGTGCCATCGGAGATGCGGGGTCCACAGATACGCAGTATTTT	CAIGDAGSTDTQYF	many	TRBV2	NA	TRBJ2-3
TGTGCCAGCAGCCACAGGGGCTTCAGCTCCTATAATTCACCCCTCCACTTT	CASSHRGFSSYNSPLHF	many	TRBV12-3/TRBV12-4	TRBD1	TRBJ1-6
TGTGCCACCAGTGATTTGGTCCGGGACACCGGGGAGCTGTTTTTT	CATSDLVRDTGELFF	many	TRBV24-1	NA	TRBJ2-2
TGTGCCAGCAGCTTAAAGGGACTAGCGGGGTTTAACACCGGGGAGCTGTTTTTT	CASSLKGLAGFNTGELFF	many	TRBV7-3	TRBD2	TRBJ2-2
TGTGCCAGCAGCGGGGGGAAGACTGAAGCTTTCTTT	CASSGGKTEAFF	NA	TRBV9	NA	TRBJ1-1
TGTGCCAGTAGTATCACCGGGACAGGGGTGTCTTCTGGGGCCAACGTCCTGACTTTC	CASSITGTGVSSGANVLTF	few	TRBV19	TRBD1	TRBJ2-6
TGTGCCAGCAGCCCATGGTTTTGGACAGGGGGCTCGTGGGATGAGCAGTTCTTC	CASSPWFWTGGSWDEQFF	few	TRBV11-1	TRBD1	TRBJ2-1
TGCAGTGCGATGGGGGCTAGCGGCTACGAGCAGTACTTC	CSAMGASGYEQYF	NA	TRBV20-1	NA	TRBJ2-7
TGTGCCAGCTCACCGAATACAGGGGGCGAAGGCTACACCTTC	CASSPNTGGEGYTF	many	TRBV18	TRBD1	TRBJ1-2
TGTGCCAGCAGTGAAAGGGGCACGGGGACTGAAGCTTTCTTT	CASSERGTGTEAFF	many	TRBV6-1	NA	TRBJ1-1
TGCGCCAGCAGCTTGGGGACAGGGACCTACTATGGCTACACCTTC	CASSLGTGTYYGYTF	many	TRBV5-1	TRBD1	TRBJ1-2
TGCGCCAGCAGCTACGGGACAGGGAACTCCTACGAGCAGTACTTC	CASSYGTGNSYEQYF	many	TRBV5-1	TRBD1	TRBJ2-7
TGTGCCAGCAATTCCTGGGATCAAGAGACCCAGTACTTC	CASNSWDQETQYF	NA	TRBV5-6	NA	TRBJ2-5
TGTGCCAGCAGTCACAGGGGGTTCTCTTACAATGAGCAGTTCTTC	CASSHRGFSYNEQFF	many	TRBV2	TRBD1	TRBJ2-1
TGTGCCAGCAGCTTAGTTCCGAACAACTACGAGCAGTACTTC	CASSLVPNNYEQYF	many	TRBV11-2	NA	TRBJ2-7
TGTGCCAGCAGCTCCCCAAGGGGTGACGGGGGCGAAAACACCGGGGAGCTGTTTTTT	CASSSPRGDGGENTGELFF	NA	TRBV7-9	NA	TRBJ2-2
TGCAGTGCTGCCTCATCATTGAGCTCTGGAAACACCATATATTTT	CSAASSLSSGNTIYF	many	TRBV20-1	NA	TRBJ1-3
TGTGCCAGCAGCTTAAGACAGAGCTCCTACGAGCAGTACTTC	CASSLRQSSYEQYF	many	TRBV7-8	NA	TRBJ2-7
TGTGCCAGCAATGTGTGGGGGTTCAGCTCCTACAATGAGCAGTTCTTC	CASNVWGFSSYNEQFF	many	TRBV3-1	NA	TRBJ2-1
TGTGCCTGGAGTGTACATAGTAGCTCCTATAATTCACCCCTCCACTTT	CAWSVHSSSYNSPLHF	NA	TRBV30	NA	TRBJ1-6
TGTGCCAGCAGTTACGGGGCAGGCGTCAATGAGCAGTTCTTC	CASSYGAGVNEQFF	few	TRBV6-8	NA	TRBJ2-1
TGTGCCACCACATCAGGGGAATTCAATCAGCCCCAGCATTTT	CATTSGEFNQPQHF	NA	TRBV19	NA	TRBJ1-5
TGTGCCAGCAGCTTGGAGAACACAGATACGCAGTATTTT	CASSLENTDTQYF	few	TRBV7-3	NA	TRBJ2-3
TGTGCCAGCGTGACGGAGAATCAGCCCCAGCATTTT	CASVTENQPQHF	many	TRBV6-1	NA	TRBJ1-5
TGCGCCACTCAAGCCGGACAGGGCATGAACACTGAAGCTTTCTTT	CATQAGQGMNTEAFF	NA	TRBV5-1	TRBD1	TRBJ1-1
TGTGCCAGTACCAAGAGACGGAACACTGAAGCTTTCTTT	CASTKRRNTEAFF	few	TRBV19	NA	TRBJ1-1
TGTGCCAGCTCACCGACGGGGACAGAGAACATTCAGTACTTC	CASSPTGTENIQYF	few	TRBV18	TRBD1	TRBJ2-4
TGTGCCAGCAGTCCTCGGGGGGGGGGGATGAACACTGAAGCTTTCTTT	CASSPRGGGMNTEAFF	many	TRBV28	NA	TRBJ1-1
TGTGCCAGCAGCTTAGCTGCTAGGGGGCCCCAACGTGAGACCCAGTACTTC	CASSLAARGPQRETQYF	few	TRBV11-2	TRBD1	TRBJ2-5
TGCGCCAGCAGCCATAAGGACAGCTCCTACGAGCAGTACTTC	CASSHKDSSYEQYF	many	TRBV4-1	NA	TRBJ2-7
TGTGCCAGTGGTGGGGCTACTCATAGCAATCAGCCCCAGCATTTT	CASGGATHSNQPQHF	many	TRBV28	NA	TRBJ1-5
TGTGCCAGCGGCAGCCCTTACGGCTCCTACGAGCAGTACTTC	CASGSPYGSYEQYF	few	TRBV5-6	NA	TRBJ2-7
TGCAGCGTTGAGAGCCGGACAGGCTGGAACACCGGGGAGCTGTTTTTT	CSVESRTGWNTGELFF	few	TRBV29-1	TRBD1	TRBJ2-2
TGTGCCAGCAGTAAGGACAGGGGGATCGACGAGCAGTACTTC	CASSKDRGIDEQYF	many	TRBV12-3/TRBV12-4	TRBD1	TRBJ2-7
TGTGCCTGGAGTTTATGGAATTCTAACTATGGCTACACCTTC	CAWSLWNSNYGYTF	NA	TRBV30	NA	TRBJ1-2
TGTGCCACCGGGACAGGGAGCAATCAGCCCCAGCATTTT	CATGTGSNQPQHF	few	TRBV6-1	TRBD1	TRBJ1-5
TGCAGTGCTAGAGATCGCAGGGGGGCGGGCGAGCAGTACTTC	CSARDRRGAGEQYF	many	TRBV20-1	NA	TRBJ2-7
TGTGCCAGCAACGACAGGGGCCTTTATTACGAGCAGTACTTC	CASNDRGLYYEQYF	NA	TRBV6-1	TRBD1	TRBJ2-7
TGTGCCAGCAGCCAAGATCTACGGGGGATCGGGTCCTATAATTCACCCCTCCACTTT	CASSQDLRGIGSYNSPLHF	NA	TRBV4-2	NA	TRBJ1-6
TGTGCCAGCAGCCAGATCCTTGACAATGAGCAGTTCTTC	CASSQILDNEQFF	few	TRBV14	NA	TRBJ2-1
TGTGCCAGCAGCGAATGGGACAGCGACTACGAGCAGTACTTC	CASSEWDSDYEQYF	many	TRBV11-2	TRBD1	TRBJ2-7
TGTGCCACCCGGAGACAGGGGGGCGAAAAACTGTTTTTT	CATRRQGGEKLFF	NA	TRBV6-1	TRBD1	TRBJ1-4
TGTGCCTGGAGAGCCGGGGCCACTAACTATGGCTACACCTTC	CAWRAGATNYGYTF	few	TRBV30	NA	TRBJ1-2
TGTGCCAGCAGCTTAGAGCCTAGCGGGGGGGGGGAGACCCAGTACTTC	CASSLEPSGGGETQYF	NA	TRBV7-2	TRBD2	TRBJ2-5
TGTGCCACCAGCAGAACAGGGACAGGGGAAAAGATAGCCAAAAACATTCAGTACTTC	CATSRTGTGEKIAKNIQYF	NA	TRBV15	TRBD1	TRBJ2-4
TGCGCCAGCAGCCAAGAGCTGGCCGAGAGGTATGGCTACACCTTC	CASSQELAERYGYTF	NA	TRBV4-1	NA	TRBJ1-2
TGCGCCAGCAGCTCCCTCCGACCCGACACAGATACGCAGTATTTT	CASSSLRPDTDTQYF	NA	TRBV5-1	NA	TRBJ2-3
TGTGCCAGCAGCTCCTACGGGACTAGCCCGAAGGATACGCAGTATTTT	CASSSYGTSPKDTQYF	many	TRBV7-9	TRBD2	TRBJ2-3
TGTGCCACCAGTGCTGGGGCCAACGTCCTGACTTTC	CATSAGANVLTF	few	TRBV24-1	NA	TRBJ2-6
TGTGCCAGCACAGCGCCTAACACCGGGGAGCTGTTTTTT	CASTAPNTGELFF	many	TRBV3-1	NA	TRBJ2-2